Following are 3 T cell receptor beta chains from one sample sequenced in a study of T cell responses to AZD1222 COVID-19 vaccine. The table came from immunoSEQ multiplex PCR; TCRdb's copy has only in-frame clones and leaves some out. The data hold 120,000 to 150,000 clones, with about 90% observed a single time. The source material was peripheral blood, sampled on day 0 of AZD1222 vaccination. The source is an adult in good health.

This clone has just one count. The rearrangement links TRBV6-1 to TRBJ2-1; 11 bases are shared with TRBD1. Looked up from germline, CDR1 is MNHNS and CDR2 is SASEGT. With 2 bases clipped from V and 7 bases from J, the junction kept 13 bases outside the gene matches. The CDR3 loop spans 18 amino acids. Written as DNA, the CDR3 is TGTGCCAGCAGTGAAATTTTCTACGGGACAGGGGGACGGAATGAGCAGTTCTTC. Its protein product is CASSEIFYGTGGRNEQFF.

The chain uses TRBV12-3 or TRBV12-4 and TRBJ1-6, with 10 bases matching TRBD1. The CDR3 contains 13 residues. Trimming at V came to 5 bases and at J to 9 bases, leaving 1 base not matched to a gene. The chain's CDR3 is CASSRDRGSPLHF. As DNA, the CDR3 is TGTGCCAGCAGTCGGGACAGGGGTTCACCCCTCCACTTT.

This clone has more than one count but fewer than ten. The chain combines TRBV27 with TRBJ2-7; weak D call: TRBD2 (6 bases). The germline gives CDR1 MNHEY, CDR2 SMNVEV (reference sequence). The CDR3 extends over 15 amino acids. Trimming removed 5 bases from V and 2 bases from J, with 16 bases in between. The CDR3 protein is CASSAGPYRPYEQYF. In DNA form, the CDR3 reads TGTGCCAGCAGTGCGGGACCCTATAGACCCTACGAGCAGTACTTC.